The 9 T cell receptor beta chains presented below share a single source sample, sequenced in a study of sequential checkpoint blockade in melanoma. Treatment defined: randomized to nivolumab then ipilimumab (arm A) or the reverse (arm B). Profiled with immunoSEQ multiplex PCR; TCRdb holds only in-frame clones, not every one. Of 17,000 or so clones listed, 60% to 70% are singletons. The sequencing used CD8+ T cells sorted from blood (inferred from file names), collected from a patient given nivolumab and ipilimumab in sequence. These receptors originate from a human donor with melanoma.

The chain couples TRBV29-1 to TRBJ2-3, with TRBD1 matching 7 bases. CDR3 length equals 12 residues. Trimming at V came to 7 bases and at J to 5 bases, leaving 6 bases not matched to a gene. CDR1 and CDR2 from the germline V gene are SQVTM and ANQGSEA. The CDR3 sequence is CSDATGLDTQYF. The CDR3 DNA reads TGCAGCGACGCGACAGGGTTAGATACGCAGTATTTT.

The rearrangement links TRBV5-4 to TRBJ2-3; TRBD1 agrees at 8 bases. The V gene end was trimmed by 5 bases and the J gene end by 4 bases; junction bases not matched to a gene: 9. Germline values: CDR1 SGHNT, CDR2 YYREEE (reference sequence). The CDR3 loop spans 15 amino acids. CDR3 DNA sequence: TGTGCCAGCAGTCCAGGACAGGGCGGGCCAGATACGCAGTATTTT. Encoded protein: CASSPGQGGPDTQYF.

V gene TRBV5-6 combines with J gene TRBJ1-2; D possibly corresponds to TRBD1 (5 bases). Germline V gene lookup returns CDR1 SGHDT and CDR2 YYEEEE. The CDR3 sequence is 14 residues long. V gave up 0 bases and J gave up 4 bases, with 10 bases separating them. The CDR3 DNA is TGTGCCAGCAGCTTGGGGGGGGGATTCTATGGCTACACCTTC. This encodes CASSLGGGFYGYTF.

The chain combines TRBV7-9 with TRBJ2-1; D unclear. This CDR3 region has 12 residues. Per the germline V gene, CDR1 is SEHNR and CDR2 is FQNEAQ (reference sequence). V was clipped by 1 base and J by 6 bases, with 4 bases between them. The CDR3 reads CASSLGANEQFF. In DNA form, the CDR3 reads TGTGCCAGCAGCTTAGGAGCCAATGAGCAGTTCTTC. Looking up the rest from reference TRBV7-9 and TRBJ2-1 gives the full variable domain: DTGVSQNPRHKITKRGQNVTFRCDPISEHNRLYWYRQTLGQGPEFLTYFQNEAQLEKSRLLSDRFSAERPKGSFSTLEIQRTEQGDSAMYLCASSLGANEQFFGPGTRLTVL.

The V gene is TRBV15, the J gene TRBJ1-5, with D hard to call. Trimming took 1 base from V and 2 from J, leaving 9 bases between them. Germline CDR1 LNHNV, CDR2 YYDKDF (reference sequence). This CDR3 has 15 residues. The CDR3 protein is CATSRVPLGNQPQHF. CDR3 coding DNA: TGTGCCACCAGCAGAGTCCCCCTAGGCAATCAGCCCCAGCATTTT.

The rearrangement uses TRBV5-6 and TRBJ2-5; 8 nucleotides align to TRBD1. The CDR3 sequence is 15 residues long. J lost 0 bases, V lost 5 bases, and 6 bases had no gene match. CDR1 is SGHDT and CDR2 is YYEEEE in the germline V gene. The CDR3 loop is CASSTGQGYQETQYF. CDR3 DNA: TGTGCCAGCAGTACCGGACAGGGCTACCAAGAGACCCAGTACTTC.

The CDR3 region has the DNA TGCGCCAGCAGCCCGCCTGTGTCCCAGGGATACGACGAGCAGTACTTC. Translated, it gives CASSPPVSQGYDEQYF. The genes are TRBV5-1 and TRBJ2-7, with D maybe TRBD1 (5 bases). Per the germline V gene, CDR1 is SGHRS and CDR2 is YFSETQ. The CDR3 has 16 amino acids. V lost 4 bases, J lost 5 bases, and 22 bases lay in between.

The chain recombines TRBV4-3 with TRBJ2-3; 8 positions agree with TRBD2. This CDR3 contains 16 residues. Per the germline V gene, CDR1 is LGHNA and CDR2 is YSLEER. J gave up 2 bases and V 1 base, and 5 bases lay outside the gene matches. The CDR3 loop is CASSQVWRGVTDTQYF. The CDR3 DNA reads as TGCGCCAGCAGCCAAGTATGGCGGGGGGTCACAGATACGCAGTATTTT.

The rearrangement joins TRBV7-2 to TRBJ1-6; a weak D match, TRBD1 (6 bases). CDR3 length: 12 residues. The V gene lost 5 bases and the J gene lost 9 bases, with 8 bases spanning the gap. CDR1 is SGHTA and CDR2 is FQGNSA in the germline V gene. The CDR3 spells CASSPRGSPLHF. The CDR3 nucleotides are TGTGCCAGCAGCCCCAGGGGTTCACCCCTCCACTTT.